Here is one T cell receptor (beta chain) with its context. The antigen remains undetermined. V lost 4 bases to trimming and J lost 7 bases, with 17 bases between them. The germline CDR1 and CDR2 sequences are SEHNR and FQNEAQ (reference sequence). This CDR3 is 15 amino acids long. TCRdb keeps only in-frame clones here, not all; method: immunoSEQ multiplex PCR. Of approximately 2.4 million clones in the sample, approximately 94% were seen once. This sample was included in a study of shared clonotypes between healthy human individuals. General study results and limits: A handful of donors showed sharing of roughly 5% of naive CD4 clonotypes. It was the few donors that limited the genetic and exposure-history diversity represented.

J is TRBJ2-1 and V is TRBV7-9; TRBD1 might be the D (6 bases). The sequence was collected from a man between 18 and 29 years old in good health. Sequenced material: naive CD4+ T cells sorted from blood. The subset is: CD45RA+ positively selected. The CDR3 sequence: CASSWSGTSLNEQFF. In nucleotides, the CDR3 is TGTGCCAGCAGCTGGTCCGGGACATCCCTAAATGAGCAGTTCTTC.